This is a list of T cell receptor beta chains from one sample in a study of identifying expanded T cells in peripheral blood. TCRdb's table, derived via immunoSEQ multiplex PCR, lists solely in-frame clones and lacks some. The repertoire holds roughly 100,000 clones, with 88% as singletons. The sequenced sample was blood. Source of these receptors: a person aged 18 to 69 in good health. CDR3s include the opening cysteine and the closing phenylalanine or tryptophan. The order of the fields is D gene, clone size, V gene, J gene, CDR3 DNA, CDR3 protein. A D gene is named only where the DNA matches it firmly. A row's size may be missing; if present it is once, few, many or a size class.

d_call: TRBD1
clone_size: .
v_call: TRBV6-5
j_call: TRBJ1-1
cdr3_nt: TGTGCCAGCACCGGACAGGGACGGAACACTGAAGCTTTCTTT
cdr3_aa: CASTGQGRNTEAFF

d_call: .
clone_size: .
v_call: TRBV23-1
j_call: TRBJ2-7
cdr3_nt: TGCGCCAGCAGTCACGCTCGCTCCTACGAGCAGTACTTC
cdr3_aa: CASSHARSYEQYF

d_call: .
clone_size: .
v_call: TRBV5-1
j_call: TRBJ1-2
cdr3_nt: TGCGCCAGCAGCTTGGGCTTCTATGGCTACACCTTC
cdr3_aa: CASSLGFYGYTF

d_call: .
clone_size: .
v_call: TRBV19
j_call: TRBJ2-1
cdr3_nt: TGTGCCAGTACCAGGCAGCCTATTGGGGTAAATGAGCAGTTCTTC
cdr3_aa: CASTRQPIGVNEQFF

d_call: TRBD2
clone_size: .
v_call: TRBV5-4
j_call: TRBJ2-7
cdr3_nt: TGTGCCAGCAGCACGCCCGGGACTACCCTCGAGCAGTACTTC
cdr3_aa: CASSTPGTTLEQYF

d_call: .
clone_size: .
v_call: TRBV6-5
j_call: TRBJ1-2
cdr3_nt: TGTGCCAGCAGTCCACCGGGGGAAGCTATTGGCTACACCTTC
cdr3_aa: CASSPPGEAIGYTF

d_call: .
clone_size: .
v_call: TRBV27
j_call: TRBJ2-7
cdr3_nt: TGTGCCAGCAGTCTGGGACTGAGCTCCTACGAGCAGTACTTC
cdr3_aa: CASSLGLSSYEQYF

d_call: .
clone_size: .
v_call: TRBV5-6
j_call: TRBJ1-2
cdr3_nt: TGTGCCAGCAGCTTAAGACAGGAGCTTGGCTACACCTTC
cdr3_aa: CASSLRQELGYTF

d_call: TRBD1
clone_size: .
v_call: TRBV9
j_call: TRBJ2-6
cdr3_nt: TGTGCCAGCAGCGCGGACAGGGTGGTCTCTGGGGCCAACGTCCTGACTTTC
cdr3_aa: CASSADRVVSGANVLTF

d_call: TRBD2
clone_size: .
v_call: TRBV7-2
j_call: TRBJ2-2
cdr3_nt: TGTGCCAGCAGCTTCGCCTGGACTAGCGGTTCGAACACCGGGGAGCTGTTTTTT
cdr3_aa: CASSFAWTSGSNTGELFF

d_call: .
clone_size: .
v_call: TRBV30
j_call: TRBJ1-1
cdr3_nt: TGTGCCTGGATTGGGGAGAACGCTGAAGCTTTCTTT
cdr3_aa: CAWIGENAEAFF

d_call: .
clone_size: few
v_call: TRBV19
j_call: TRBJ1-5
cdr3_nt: TGTGCCAGTAGTATAACGGACAGAGATCAGCCCCAGCATTTT
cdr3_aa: CASSITDRDQPQHF

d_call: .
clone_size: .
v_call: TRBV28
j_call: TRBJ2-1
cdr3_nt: TGTGCCAGCAGTTTCCTAGTTGAAAACAATGAGCAGTTCTTC
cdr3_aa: CASSFLVENNEQFF

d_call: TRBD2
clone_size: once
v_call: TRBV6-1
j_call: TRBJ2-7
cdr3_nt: TGTGCCAGCAGTGAAAGCGGGGATACTTTCTACGAGCAGTACTTC
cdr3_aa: CASSESGDTFYEQYF

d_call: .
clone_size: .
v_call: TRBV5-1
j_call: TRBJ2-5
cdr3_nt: TGCGCCACCGGGGGGCAATCGGCTAGGTCCCAGTACTTC
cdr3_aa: CATGGQSARSQYF

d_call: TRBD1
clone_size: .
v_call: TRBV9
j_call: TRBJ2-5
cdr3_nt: TGTGCCAGCAGCGTAGTAGTCGGGGACAGATATCCCGAGGACCAAGAGACCCAGTACTTC
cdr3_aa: CASSVVVGDRYPEDQETQYF

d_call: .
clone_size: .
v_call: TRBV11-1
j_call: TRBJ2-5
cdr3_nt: TGTGCCAGCAGAAGACAGGCCGGGGAGACCCAGTACTTC
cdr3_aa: CASRRQAGETQYF

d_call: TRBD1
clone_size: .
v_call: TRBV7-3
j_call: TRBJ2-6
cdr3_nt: TGTGCCAGCAGCTTCGGGGACAGAGACTCTGGGGCCAACGTCCTGACTTTC
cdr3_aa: CASSFGDRDSGANVLTF

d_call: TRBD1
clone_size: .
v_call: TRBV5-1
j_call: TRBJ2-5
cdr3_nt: TGCGCCAGCAGCTTCTTGACAGGGAACCAAGAGACCCAGTACTTC
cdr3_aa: CASSFLTGNQETQYF

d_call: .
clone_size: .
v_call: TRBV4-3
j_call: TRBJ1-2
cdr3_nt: TGCGCCAGCAGCCAAGAGACCGGGGCTAACTATGGCTACACCTTC
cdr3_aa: CASSQETGANYGYTF

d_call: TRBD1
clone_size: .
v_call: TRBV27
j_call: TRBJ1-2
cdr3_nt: TGTGCCAGCAGTTATCAACAGGGGGCTGGCTACACCTTC
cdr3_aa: CASSYQQGAGYTF

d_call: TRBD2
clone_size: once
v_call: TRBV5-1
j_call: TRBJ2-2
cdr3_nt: TGCGCCAGCAGCCAAGCGGGAGTTAACACCGGGGAGCTGTTTTTT
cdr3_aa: CASSQAGVNTGELFF

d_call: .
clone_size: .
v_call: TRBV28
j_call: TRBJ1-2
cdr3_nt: TGTGCCAGCAGTGAGGGAGCAGTCAGTAGCCTCTATGGCTACACCTTC
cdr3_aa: CASSEGAVSSLYGYTF

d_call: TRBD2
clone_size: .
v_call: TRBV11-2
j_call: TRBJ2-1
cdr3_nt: TGTGCCAGCAGCTTACGACTAGCGGGAGGGAACTCCTACAATGAGCAGTTCTTC
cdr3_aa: CASSLRLAGGNSYNEQFF

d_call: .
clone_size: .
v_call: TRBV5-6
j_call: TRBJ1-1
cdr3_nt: TGTGCCAGCAGCTTGGACAGGGTTGGTGAAGCTTTCTTT
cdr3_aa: CASSLDRVGEAFF

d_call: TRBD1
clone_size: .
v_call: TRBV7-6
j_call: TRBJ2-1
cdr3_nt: TGTGCCAGCAGCTCGACAGGGAGCGCCTACAATGAGCAGTTCTTC
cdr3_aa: CASSSTGSAYNEQFF

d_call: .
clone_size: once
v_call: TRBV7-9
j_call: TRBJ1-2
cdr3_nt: TGTGCCAGCAGCTTCGAAATCTACACCTTC
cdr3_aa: CASSFEIYTF

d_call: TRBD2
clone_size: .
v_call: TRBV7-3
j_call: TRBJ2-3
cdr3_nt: TGTGCCAGCAGAGAGCGGGGGGCTGGAGATACGCAGTATTTT
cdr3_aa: CASRERGAGDTQYF

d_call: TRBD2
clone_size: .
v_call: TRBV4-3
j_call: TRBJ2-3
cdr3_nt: TGCGCCAGCAGCCAACGGGGGGAGTCAGATACGCAGTATTTT
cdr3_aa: CASSQRGESDTQYF

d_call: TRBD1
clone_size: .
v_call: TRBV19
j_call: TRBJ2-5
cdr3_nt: TGTGCCAGTAATCCAGGGGGCAACCAAGAGACCCAGTACTTC
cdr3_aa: CASNPGGNQETQYF

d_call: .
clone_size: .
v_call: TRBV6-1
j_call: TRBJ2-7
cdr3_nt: TGTGCCAGCAGTGAGTGGCAGTCTATCGGGGAGCAGTACTTC
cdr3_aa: CASSEWQSIGEQYF

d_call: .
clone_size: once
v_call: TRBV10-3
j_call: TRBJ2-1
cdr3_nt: TGTGCCATCAGTCACACAGATAATGAGCAGTTCTTC
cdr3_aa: CAISHTDNEQFF

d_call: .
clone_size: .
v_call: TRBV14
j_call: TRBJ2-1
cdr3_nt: TGTGCCAGCAGCCAAGAAGTCTACACAAGCTCCTACAATGAGCAGTTCTTC
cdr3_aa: CASSQEVYTSSYNEQFF

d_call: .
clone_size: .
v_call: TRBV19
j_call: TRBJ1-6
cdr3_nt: TGTGCCAGTAGTATCCCGCCGGGACGCACCCACTTT
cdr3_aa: CASSIPPGRTHF

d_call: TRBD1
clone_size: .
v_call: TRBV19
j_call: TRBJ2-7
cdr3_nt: TGTGCCAGTAGTGCGGGACAGGGGGGATACGAGCAGTACTTC
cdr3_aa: CASSAGQGGYEQYF

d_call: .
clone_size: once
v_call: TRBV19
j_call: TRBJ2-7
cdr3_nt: TGTGCCAGTAGTCCCCAGGGGGGGCTCTCCTACGAGCAGTACTTC
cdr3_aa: CASSPQGGLSYEQYF

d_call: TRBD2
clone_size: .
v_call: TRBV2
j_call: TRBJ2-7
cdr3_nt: TGTGCCAGCAGTGACAGCGGGGGGGCCTCCTACGAGCAGTACTTC
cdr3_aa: CASSDSGGASYEQYF

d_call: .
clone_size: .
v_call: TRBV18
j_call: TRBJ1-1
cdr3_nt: TGTGCCAGCTCACAGTCTCGGGGTTGGGAGAACACTGAAGCTTTCTTT
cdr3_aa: CASSQSRGWENTEAFF

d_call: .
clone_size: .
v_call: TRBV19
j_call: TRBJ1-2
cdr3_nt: TGTGCCAGTAGTATAGATCGAGACTATGGCTACACCTTC
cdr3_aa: CASSIDRDYGYTF

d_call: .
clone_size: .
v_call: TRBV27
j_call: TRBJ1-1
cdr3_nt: TGTGCCAGCAGTTTCAGGCGGACCAACACTGAAGCTTTCTTT
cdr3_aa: CASSFRRTNTEAFF

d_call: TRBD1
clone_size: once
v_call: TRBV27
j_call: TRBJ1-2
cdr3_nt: TGTGCCAGCAGTTTAAAGGGACAGGGGGCACACTATGGCTACACCTTC
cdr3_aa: CASSLKGQGAHYGYTF

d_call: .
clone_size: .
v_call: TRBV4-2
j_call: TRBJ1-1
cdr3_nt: TGTGCCAGCAGCCCCACCGTCAACACTGAAGCTTTCTTT
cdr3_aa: CASSPTVNTEAFF

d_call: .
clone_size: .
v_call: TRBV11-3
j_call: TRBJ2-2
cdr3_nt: TGTGCCAGCAGCTTACGTGTGGGAGGGAACACCGGGGAGCTGTTTTTT
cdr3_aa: CASSLRVGGNTGELFF

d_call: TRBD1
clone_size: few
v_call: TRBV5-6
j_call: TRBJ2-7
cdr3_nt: TGTGCCAGCAGCCCCCGGGACAGGGGGGTCTACGAGCAGTACTTC
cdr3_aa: CASSPRDRGVYEQYF

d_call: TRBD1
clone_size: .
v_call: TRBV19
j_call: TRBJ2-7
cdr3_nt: TGTGCCAGTAGTATTGCGGGACAGGGGAGGTACGAGCAGTACTTC
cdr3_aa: CASSIAGQGRYEQYF

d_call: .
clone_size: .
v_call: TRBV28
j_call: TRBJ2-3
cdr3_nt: TGTGCCAGCAGTCCCTCGAGCTGGTACGGCCCAGATACGCAGTATTTT
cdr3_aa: CASSPSSWYGPDTQYF

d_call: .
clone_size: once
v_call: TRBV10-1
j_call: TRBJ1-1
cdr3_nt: TGCGCCAGCAGTGAAGGGGCAGGGCCCACTGAAGCTTTCTTT
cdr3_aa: CASSEGAGPTEAFF

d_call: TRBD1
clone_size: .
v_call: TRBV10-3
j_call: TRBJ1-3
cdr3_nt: TGTGCCACTAAGACAGGGGCAGCCAACACCATATATTTT
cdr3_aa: CATKTGAANTIYF

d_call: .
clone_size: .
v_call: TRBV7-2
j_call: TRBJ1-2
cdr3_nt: TGTGCCAGCAGCTTGGTGCAGCGGGTCCCTGGCTACACCTTC
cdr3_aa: CASSLVQRVPGYTF

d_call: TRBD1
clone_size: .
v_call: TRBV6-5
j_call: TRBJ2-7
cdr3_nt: TGTGCCAGCAGTCCGGGGACAGGGGGCGTGGACGAGCAGTACTTC
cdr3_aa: CASSPGTGGVDEQYF

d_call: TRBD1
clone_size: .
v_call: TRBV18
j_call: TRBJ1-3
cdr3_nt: TGTGCCAGCTCATGGGGACAGAGCTCTGGAAACACCATATATTTT
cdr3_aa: CASSWGQSSGNTIYF

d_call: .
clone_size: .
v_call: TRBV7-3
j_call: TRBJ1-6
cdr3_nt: TGTGCCAGCAGCCTCCGGGGGCAGGGAGGTGCTTCACCCCTCCACTTT
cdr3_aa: CASSLRGQGGASPLHF

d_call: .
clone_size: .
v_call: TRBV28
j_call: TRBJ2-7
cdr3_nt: TGTGCCAGCAGTTTCAGCTCCTACGAGCAGTACTTC
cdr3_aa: CASSFSSYEQYF

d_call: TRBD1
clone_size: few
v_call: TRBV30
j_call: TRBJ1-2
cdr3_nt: TGTGCCTGGAGTGTAAAAGGACTCGGGACAGGGAACACCTTC
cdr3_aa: CAWSVKGLGTGNTF

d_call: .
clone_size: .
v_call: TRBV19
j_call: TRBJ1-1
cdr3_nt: TGTGCCAGTACCCTAGGGCTTGGAAGAGGGACTGAAGCTTTCTTT
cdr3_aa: CASTLGLGRGTEAFF